Listed here are 17 T cell receptor beta chains from one sample, sequenced in a study of blood T cell repertoires in COVID-19. TCRdb's table, derived via immunoSEQ multiplex PCR, lists solely in-frame clones and lacks some. The sample consists of 260,000 or so clones, around 88% of them appearing once. The source material was PBMCs or T cells enriched from blood (not recorded which). These receptors were taken from a woman between 35 and 50 years old with acute COVID-19.

This clone came up once. The chain links TRBV10-2 to TRBJ1-5; D is uncertain. Germline V gene lookup returns CDR1 WSHSY and CDR2 SAAADI. CDR3 length: 14 residues. The V end lost 4 bases, the J end lost 4 bases, and 11 bases lay between the germline ends. The CDR3 sequence is CASSATVENQPQHF. The CDR3 nucleotides read TGCGCCAGCAGTGCAACAGTAGAGAATCAGCCCCAGCATTTT.

This chain connects TRBV6-2 or TRBV6-3 to TRBJ2-3; D might be TRBD2 (6 bases). CDR1 and CDR2 from the germline V gene are MNHEY and SVGEGT. V was pared by 6 bases and J by 2 bases, with 18 bases between. This CDR3 is 16 amino acids long. The CDR3 DNA follows: TGTGCCAGCAGCATGTACGGGACTGGCTACACAGATACGCAGTATTTT. This gives the protein CASSMYGTGYTDTQYF.

The chain has TRBV5-1 and TRBJ1-1; D is perhaps TRBD1 (6 bases). This CDR3 comprises 15 residues. The V gene lost 1 base and the J gene lost 2 bases, with 12 bases spanning the gap. Germline CDR1 SGHRS, CDR2 YFSETQ. The CDR3 reads CASSLFGQPNTEAFF. In DNA form, the CDR3 reads TGCGCCAGCAGCTTGTTTGGACAGCCAAACACTGAAGCTTTCTTT.

The chain is built from TRBV2 and TRBJ2-1; 7 positions agree with TRBD1. The CDR3 spans 15 residues. The J segment lost 0 bases and the V segment lost 10 bases, leaving 9 bases of the junction unmatched. Germline CDR1 reads SNHLY; CDR2 reads FYNNEI. The CDR3 bases are TGTGCCATTACAACAGGGGCAAGCTCCTACAATGAGCAGTTCTTC. Translation gives CAITTGASSYNEQFF.

The rearrangement uses TRBV19 and TRBJ2-1; 7 positions match TRBD2. Trimming cost V 3 bases and J 3 bases; bases outside gene matches: 11. There are 17 residues in the CDR3. CDR1 and CDR2 from the germline V gene are LNHDA and SQIVND (reference sequence). This chain's CDR3 is CASSIPASGPLYNEQFF. In DNA, the CDR3 is TGTGCCAGTAGTATCCCAGCTAGCGGTCCCCTCTACAATGAGCAGTTCTTC.

The V call is TRBV28, the J call TRBJ1-5; possible D gene TRBD1, 5 bases. Trimming left V 7 bases short and J 5 bases short, with 9 bases between. Looked up from germline, CDR1 is MDHEN and CDR2 is SYDVKM. This CDR3 has 12 residues. The DNA for the CDR3 is TGTGCCAGCAAATCGGGGGATCAGCCCCAGCATTTT. Protein product: CASKSGDQPQHF.

The chain carries TRBV5-5 and TRBJ1-1, with D possibly TRBD1 on 6 matching bases. The V gene lost 5 bases and the J gene lost 5 bases, with 13 bases spanning the gap. The CDR3 contains 13 residues. Germline V gives CDR1 SGHKS, CDR2 YYEKEE (reference sequence). Written as DNA, the CDR3 is TGTGCCAGCAGGAGCCGGACAGATACTGAAGCTTTCTTT. This gives the protein CASRSRTDTEAFF.

The chain carries TRBV18 and TRBJ2-7, with D unresolved. This CDR3 region has 16 residues. V was shortened by 3 bases and J by 0 bases, with 15 bases between the two germline ends. CDR1 is KGHSH, CDR2 LQKENI, per germline. DNA of the CDR3: TGTGCCAGCTCACCCCCTCACCATTTCAGCTCCTACGAGCAGTACTTC. This codes for CASSPPHHFSSYEQYF.

V usage is TRBV27 and J usage is TRBJ1-2; 11 bases fit TRBD1. The CDR3 covers 14 residues. Germline V gives CDR1 MNHEY, CDR2 SMNVEV (reference sequence). V shed 6 bases, J shed 7 bases, and the junction held 7 bases outside the gene matches. The CDR3 DNA reads as TGTGCCAGCAGCCCCGGACAGGGGGCGCGTGGCTACACCTTC. This encodes CASSPGQGARGYTF.

The rearrangement links TRBV19 to TRBJ1-5, with no clear D. Trimming took off 4 bases at V and 2 bases at J, with 12 bases between the two ends. The CDR3 length is 15 residues. CDR1 is LNHDA and CDR2 is SQIVND in the germline V gene (reference sequence). The CDR3, as DNA: TGTGCCAGTAGTAAAGGTGGTCGGGGCAATCAGCCCCAGCATTTT. Amino acids: CASSKGGRGNQPQHF.

This clone was picked up one time. V gene TRBV28 combines with J gene TRBJ2-3; tentative D call: TRBD2 (7 bases). This CDR3 has 15 amino acids. Trimming removed 8 bases at V and 4 bases at J, with 19 bases between. Germline lookup yields CDR1 MDHEN and CDR2 SYDVKM. The CDR3 protein is CASEFRGRGADTQYF. The DNA for the CDR3 is TGTGCCAGCGAGTTTAGGGGGAGGGGGGCAGATACGCAGTATTTT.

The chain's CDR3 is CASSSRQHSLSNTEAFF. The CDR3 bases are TGTGCCAGCAGTTCCCGACAGCACTCACTTTCGAACACTGAAGCTTTCTTT. This chain links TRBV27 with TRBJ1-1; a weak D match, TRBD1 (5 bases). V dropped 4 bases and J dropped 1 base, with 19 bases sitting between them. The CDR3 loop spans 17 amino acids. CDR1 and CDR2 (germline): MNHEY, SMNVEV (reference sequence).

This chain connects TRBV25-1 to TRBJ2-6; 8 bases line up with TRBD2. V lost 6 bases to trimming and J lost 4 bases; unmatched junction nucleotides: 5. Germline-derived CDR1 and CDR2 are MGHDK and SYGVNS. The CDR3 covers 15 residues. For the CDR3, the DNA is TGTGCCAGCAGCGGGGGGGCAACCGGGGCCAACGTCCTGACTTTC. Residues: CASSGGATGANVLTF.

The CDR3 spells CASSLIHRGQILNSPLHF. In nucleotides, the CDR3 is TGTGCCAGCAGTTTAATCCATAGGGGGCAAATACTTAATTCACCCCTCCACTTT. V is TRBV28 and J is TRBJ1-6; TRBD1 agrees at 7 bases. The CDR3 loop spans 18 amino acids. Germline trimming cut 2 bases from V and 6 bases from J; bases unmatched to any gene: 13. Looked up from germline, CDR1 is MDHEN and CDR2 is SYDVKM.

The chain couples TRBV19 to TRBJ1-3, with D possibly being TRBD1 (5 bases). The CDR3 runs 16 residues. Germline lookup yields CDR1 LNHDA and CDR2 SQIVND (reference sequence). The ends were cut back, 9 bases at V and 6 bases at J, with 24 bases in the middle. The CDR3 DNA reads as TGTGCCAGCAGGTCATGGGGCAGAGCCGGTGAAAACACCATATATTTT. Its protein is CASRSWGRAGENTIYF.

V gene TRBV5-8 combines with J gene TRBJ2-2, with D unresolved. Germline CDR1 is SGHTS and CDR2 is YDEGEE. This CDR3 contains 19 residues. Trimming shortened V by 2 bases and J by 3 bases, and 23 bases separated the two germline ends. The CDR3 nucleotides are TGTGCCAGCAGCTTTTTAATAGGAGACTTCTCTTCTGACACCGGGGAGCTGTTTTTT. It codes for CASSFLIGDFSSDTGELFF.

Only one count was recorded for this clone. CDR3 sequence: CASRETGDPNTEAFF. CDR3 in DNA: TGTGCCAGCCGGGAGACAGGGGATCCGAACACTGAAGCTTTCTTT. The V gene is TRBV27, the J gene TRBJ1-1, with 8 positions matching TRBD1. Per the germline V gene, CDR1 is MNHEY and CDR2 is SMNVEV (reference sequence). V shed 8 bases and J 1 base; nucleotides not matched to a gene: 9. The CDR3 covers 15 residues.